What follows are 23 T cell receptor beta chains derived from one specimen sequenced in a study of blood T cell repertoires in COVID-19. Some clones are missing from TCRdb's copy, which holds only in-frame ones; the method was immunoSEQ multiplex PCR. The sample lists 350,000 to 500,000 clones, approximately 90% occurring once. Sequenced: peripheral blood. The receptors were gathered from a man aged 18 to 30 with COVID-19, enrolled during active disease.

The chain carries TRBV10-3 and TRBJ1-1; tentative D call: TRBD1 (5 bases). CDR3 length: 17 residues. Looked up from germline, CDR1 is ENHRY and CDR2 is SYGVKD. With 2 bases removed from V and 8 bases from J, the gap between germline ends came to 24 bases. The CDR3 sequence: CAISEAGFLPPEQEAFF. In nucleotides, the CDR3 is TGTGCCATCAGTGAGGCAGGGTTCTTGCCCCCCGAACAGGAAGCTTTCTTT.

This clone appeared many times. V gene TRBV6-6 combines with J gene TRBJ2-5, with D possibly TRBD2 on 6 matching bases. The CDR3 has 14 amino acids. V was trimmed by 1 base and J by 2 bases, leaving 8 bases between them. Per the germline V gene, CDR1 is MNHNY and CDR2 is SVGAGI (reference sequence). The CDR3 spells CASSYLGLQETQYF. The CDR3 nucleotides are TGTGCCAGCAGTTACTTGGGACTTCAAGAGACCCAGTACTTC.

This chain connects TRBV12-3 or TRBV12-4 to TRBJ2-1; 10 bases line up with TRBD2. V shed 4 bases, J shed 15 bases, and the junction held 6 bases outside the gene matches. The CDR3 extends over 12 amino acids. The CDR3 region is CASSSRTSGTFF. CDR3 sequence (DNA): TGTGCCAGCAGTTCGAGAACTAGCGGGACGTTCTTC.

V gene TRBV2 combines with J gene TRBJ2-3; 10 bases fit TRBD2. Germline V gene sequence: CDR1 SNHLY, CDR2 FYNNEI. This CDR3 is 14 amino acids long. V was pared by 10 bases and J by 1 base, with 5 bases of the junction left unmatched. The CDR3 region is CAIRTSGRTDTQYF. The CDR3 nucleotides are TGTGCCATAAGGACTAGCGGACGCACAGATACGCAGTATTTT.

This chain uses TRBV5-4 with TRBJ2-3, with TRBD2 identical over 14 bases. The CDR3 loop spans 14 amino acids. Trimming cost V 7 bases and J 4 bases; bases outside gene matches: 2. Germline CDR1 is SGHNT and CDR2 is YYREEE (reference sequence). The CDR3 reads CASGLAGGADTQYF. CDR3 sequence (DNA): TGTGCCAGCGGACTAGCGGGAGGCGCAGATACGCAGTATTTT.

The chain combines TRBV7-9 with TRBJ1-2, with D possibly being TRBD1 (6 bases). Germline V gene data show CDR1 as SEHNR and CDR2 as FQNEAQ (reference sequence). The V end was cut by 6 bases, the J end by 6 bases, with 17 bases between. The CDR3 extends over 14 amino acids. This CDR3 reads CASSYNPGVHGYTF. CDR3 nucleotide sequence: TGTGCCAGCAGTTACAACCCAGGGGTCCATGGCTACACCTTC.

As for this clone: Mismatch with germline at one junction end may stem from a read error. The chain carries TRBV5-5 and TRBJ1-4; 8 nucleotides agree with TRBD1. Germline V gene data show CDR1 as SGHKS and CDR2 as YYEKEE (reference sequence). The CDR3 has 12 amino acids. CDR3 protein: CASSLLGQGSLF. CDR3 sequence (DNA): TGTGCCAGCAGCTTGCTAGGACAGGGCTCGCTTTTT.

This clone was recorded only once. The chain combines TRBV10-2 with TRBJ2-5, with 8 bases that match TRBD1. CDR1 is WSHSY and CDR2 is SAAADI in the germline V gene. The CDR3 has 14 amino acids. Trimming cost V 2 bases and J 3 bases; bases outside gene matches: 2. For the CDR3, the DNA is TGCGCCAGCAGTGAGGAGACAGGGGAAGAGACCCAGTACTTC. Translating gives CASSEETGEETQYF.

The chain links TRBV19 to TRBJ2-5; 10 nucleotides agree with TRBD2. The V segment lost 10 bases and the J segment 2 bases; nucleotides outside the gene matches: 10. CDR3 length equals 15 residues. In germline, CDR1 is LNHDA, CDR2 SQIVND (reference sequence). CDR3 loop: CATPGLANVQETQYF. The CDR3 DNA follows: TGTGCCACACCGGGACTAGCGAACGTACAAGAGACCCAGTACTTC.

The chain is built from TRBV5-4 and TRBJ2-7; unclear D gene. Looked up from germline, CDR1 is SGHNT and CDR2 is YYREEE (reference sequence). Between the trimmed V and J ends, which lost 0 bases and 5 bases, there was a span of 12 bases. The CDR3 has 14 residues. CDR3 sequence (DNA): TGTGCCAGCAGCTTGGAAGGTTCAGGAAACGAGCAGTACTTC. Translation: CASSLEGSGNEQYF. Drawing the rest from reference TRBV5-4 and TRBJ2-7, the complete variable domain is ETGVTQSPTHLIKTRGQQVTLRCSSQSGHNTVSWYQQALGQGPQFIFQYYREEENGRGNFPPRFSGLQFPNYSSELNVNALELDDSALYLCASSLEGSGNEQYFGPGTRLTVT.

CDR3 sequence: CALSGVSYNEQFF. The CDR3 nucleotides read TGTGCCCTCTCGGGGGTCTCCTACAATGAGCAGTTCTTC. The gene calls are TRBV30 and TRBJ2-1; D might be TRBD2 (6 bases). V was cut by 8 bases and J by 0 bases, with 11 bases left in between. The CDR3 sequence is 13 residues long. Germline V CDR1 and CDR2: GTSNPN, SVGIG (reference sequence).

The chain uses TRBV6-2 or TRBV6-3 and TRBJ1-2; D is undetermined. Trimming took off 5 bases at V and 4 bases at J, with 11 bases between the two ends. The CDR3 consists of 13 residues. Per germline, CDR1 MNHEY and CDR2 SVGEGT. The CDR3 spells CASSILMAYGYTF. The CDR3 DNA reads as TGTGCCAGCAGTATCCTGATGGCCTATGGCTACACCTTC.

This clone came up a few times. V is TRBV6-5 and J is TRBJ2-7, with D perhaps TRBD1 (6 bases). The germline V gene has CDR1 MNHEY and CDR2 SVGAGI. Trimming shortened V by 7 bases and J by 4 bases, and 20 bases separated the two germline ends. This CDR3 comprises 15 residues. CDR3 nucleotides: TGTGCCAGCACCTCTCCCGGAACAGGGATTTACGAGCAGTACTTC. Amino acid sequence: CASTSPGTGIYEQYF.

CDR3 protein: CASSDSPGGTEAFF. The CDR3 nucleotides are TGTGCCAGCAGTGACTCCCCAGGGGGGACTGAAGCTTTCTTT. The chain has TRBV6-4 and TRBJ1-1, with TRBD1 matching over 7 bases. Trimming removed 0 bases from V and 5 bases from J; junction bases left unmatched: 3. CDR1 and CDR2 from the germline V gene are MRHNA and SNTAGT. This CDR3 is 14 amino acids long.

The chain combines TRBV5-1 with TRBJ2-7, with D possibly being TRBD2 (5 bases). Trimming removed 0 bases at V and 5 bases at J, with 9 bases between. There are 13 residues in the CDR3. Germline V gene lookup returns CDR1 SGHRS and CDR2 YFSETQ. CDR3 in amino acids: CASSLGGVNEQYF. CDR3 sequence (DNA): TGCGCCAGCAGCTTGGGGGGAGTGAACGAGCAGTACTTC. The whole variable domain, filled in from reference TRBV5-1 and TRBJ2-7, reads KAGVTQTPRYLIKTRGQQVTLSCSPISGHRSVSWYQQTPGQGLQFLFEYFSETQRNKGNFPGRFSGRQFSNSRSEMNVSTLELGDSALYLCASSLGGVNEQYFGPGTRLTVT.

The chain links TRBV27 to TRBJ2-1, with D maybe TRBD1 (6 bases). This CDR3 comprises 15 residues. V lost 5 bases and J 2 bases, leaving 13 bases between the germline ends. Looked up from germline, CDR1 is MNHEY and CDR2 is SMNVEV (reference sequence). CDR3 loop: CASSPAGDAYNEQFF. The DNA of the CDR3 is TGTGCCAGCAGTCCGGCAGGGGACGCCTACAATGAGCAGTTCTTC.

The gene calls are TRBV6-2 or TRBV6-3 and TRBJ1-5; tentative D call: TRBD1 (5 bases). The CDR3 spans 15 residues. Germline CDR1 and CDR2: MNHEY and SVGEGT. Deletions cut 2 bases from V and 5 bases from J, with 13 bases between. CDR3 region: CASSYGGGVDQPQHF. CDR3 DNA: TGTGCCAGCAGTTACGGGGGAGGGGTCGATCAGCCCCAGCATTTT.

The chain is built from TRBV10-2 and TRBJ2-7, with D possibly being TRBD2 (6 bases). CDR1 is WSHSY, CDR2 SAAADI, per germline. The V end lost 6 bases, the J end lost 6 bases, and 24 bases lay between the germline ends. CDR3 length equals 16 residues. DNA for the CDR3: TGCGCCAGCAGCCTGCTCGGGACCGGGAGTTCTTCCGAGCAGTACTTC. This encodes CASSLLGTGSSSEQYF.

V usage is TRBV11-2 and J usage is TRBJ2-7, with D uncertain. Trimming took 3 bases from V and 6 from J, leaving 15 bases between them. This CDR3 region has 14 residues. CDR1 and CDR2 (germline): SGHAT, FQNNGV. The CDR3 is CASSLVSVGPEQYF. CDR3 sequence (DNA): TGTGCCAGCAGCTTGGTTAGTGTGGGCCCCGAGCAGTACTTC.

V usage is TRBV7-9 and J usage is TRBJ2-1; D uncertain. This CDR3 comprises 11 residues. CDR1 and CDR2 from the germline V gene are SEHNR and FQNEAQ (reference sequence). Trimming cost V 7 bases and J 6 bases, with 7 bases left between them. Written as DNA, the CDR3 is TGTGCCAGCACCCCGTCCAATGAGCAGTTCTTC. Translating gives CASTPSNEQFF. Full variable domain (rest looked up from reference TRBV7-9 and TRBJ2-1): DTGVSQNPRHKITKRGQNVTFRCDPISEHNRLYWYRQTLGQGPEFLTYFQNEAQLEKSRLLSDRFSAERPKGSFSTLEIQRTEQGDSAMYLCASTPSNEQFFGPGTRLTVL.

This chain connects TRBV27 to TRBJ2-2; 10 bases agree with TRBD2. The V gene end was trimmed by 3 bases and the J gene end by 5 bases; junction bases not matched to a gene: 3. Germline V gene data show CDR1 as MNHEY and CDR2 as SMNVEV (reference sequence). This CDR3 is built from 15 residues. The CDR3 loop reads CASSFVTSGTGELFF. CDR3 DNA: TGTGCCAGCAGTTTCGTGACTAGCGGGACCGGGGAGCTGTTTTTT.

This chain connects TRBV19 to TRBJ2-2, with D hard to call. The CDR3 sequence is 13 residues long. Deletions cut 8 bases from V and 3 bases from J, with 10 bases between. Germline CDR1 is LNHDA and CDR2 is SQIVND (reference sequence). The CDR3 DNA is TGTGCCAGTCTCGACACCGACACCGGGGAGCTGTTTTTT. Its translation is CASLDTDTGELFF. Full variable domain (remainder filled in from reference TRBV19 and TRBJ2-2): DGGITQSPKYLFRKEGQNVTLSCEQNLNHDAMYWYRQDPGQGLRLIYYSQIVNDFQKGDIAEGYSVSREKKESFPLTVTSAQKNPTAFYLCASLDTDTGELFFGEGSRLTVL.

The V call is TRBV5-1, the J call TRBJ2-5, with D unresolved. There are 15 residues in the CDR3. CDR1 SGHRS and CDR2 YFSETQ come from the germline V gene. With 0 bases removed from V and 5 bases from J, the gap between germline ends came to 14 bases. The CDR3 region is CASSLDPGFRETQYF. The CDR3, as DNA: TGCGCCAGCAGCTTGGATCCCGGGTTTAGGGAGACCCAGTACTTC.